These 14 T cell receptor beta chains originate from one sample sequenced in a study of T cells in Graves' hyperthyroidism and ophthalmopathy. There were TCR beta CDR3 regions amplified from RNA transcripts. HTBI primers were used for first-round RT-PCR of the TCR CDR3. TCRdb called the multiplex PCR reads again in MiXCR, with one record for every CDR3 protein. This table has about 350,000 distinct CDR3 sequences, around a sixth appearing once. The sequenced sample was blood. These receptors came from a woman aged 40 to 50 with Graves' ophthalmopathy.

The chain joins TRBV7-2 to TRBJ2-7; D is uncertain. V gave up 1 base and J gave up 3 bases, with 10 bases separating them. This CDR3 comprises 14 residues. Germline V gene data show CDR1 as SGHTA and CDR2 as FQGNSA. As DNA, the CDR3 is TGTGCCAGCAGCTTAGAGGTCCTCAGCTACGAGCAGTACTTC. It translates to CASSLEVLSYEQYF.

This clonotype was seen a few times. The V gene is TRBV28, the J gene TRBJ2-7, with D unclear. There are 12 residues in the CDR3. Deletions cut 6 bases from V and 7 bases from J, with 13 bases between. Germline values: CDR1 MDHEN, CDR2 SYDVKM. As DNA, the CDR3 is TGTGCCAGCAGATCTCTTTCATGGGAGCAGTACTTC. The encoded protein is CASRSLSWEQYF.

This clonotype occurred once. Relative to the germline gene, one junction end is altered; a read error may explain this. This sequence joins TRBV7-8 and TRBJ1-2; D perhaps matches TRBD1 (5 bases). The CDR3 runs 15 residues. CDR1 and CDR2 (germline): SGHVS, FQNEAQ. CDR3 nucleotides: TGTGCCAGCAGCCAGACAGTGGGAGCTAACTATGGCTACATCTTC. It specifies CASSQTVGANYGYIF.

At least ten counts were recorded for this clonotype. V is TRBV7-2 and J is TRBJ2-2; D unclear. The CDR3 sequence is 15 residues long. With 4 bases removed from V and 1 base from J, the gap between germline ends came to 10 bases. Germline loops: CDR1 SGHTA, CDR2 FQGNSA. The CDR3 coding sequence is TGTGCCAGCAGCTGGCGACCCGAGAACACCGGGGAGCTGTTTTTT. This translates into CASSWRPENTGELFF.

This clonotype has a count of ten or more. This sequence joins TRBV15 and TRBJ1-5, with TRBD1 identical over 7 bases. The junction had 3 bases not matched to a gene; V was cut back by 4 bases and J by 6 bases. CDR1 is LNHNV and CDR2 is YYDKDF in the germline V gene (reference sequence). The CDR3 spans 13 residues. The CDR3 spells CATSTAGGQPQHF. The CDR3 bases are TGTGCCACCAGCACAGCAGGGGGTCAGCCCCAGCATTTT.

This clonotype has ten or more counts. J is TRBJ1-5 and V is TRBV7-2, with D possibly matching TRBD1 (6 bases). The CDR3 is 15 residues long. Trimming cost V 5 bases and J 0 bases, with 11 bases left between them. Germline loops: CDR1 SGHTA, CDR2 FQGNSA. CDR3 sequence reads: CASSHGQISNQPQHF. The CDR3 DNA reads as TGTGCCAGCAGCCACGGACAGATTAGCAATCAGCCCCAGCATTTT.

This clonotype occurred once. This chain joins TRBV6-1 and TRBJ1-1; D is unclear. Germline values: CDR1 MNHNS, CDR2 SASEGT. The V and J ends lost 10 bases and 5 bases respectively, with 17 bases between them. The CDR3 loop spans 13 amino acids. The CDR3 sequence is CATAGVKKTEAFF. CDR3 nucleotides: TGTGCCACCGCAGGAGTGAAGAAGACTGAAGCTTTCTTT.

This clonotype was observed at least ten times. This chain connects TRBV28 to TRBJ2-7, with TRBD2 identical over 7 bases. The CDR3 is 16 amino acids. Germline lookup yields CDR1 MDHEN and CDR2 SYDVKM. V shed 4 bases and J 1 base; nucleotides not matched to a gene: 10. DNA for the CDR3: TGTGCCAGCAGTTACCTCCCCGCGGGAGAGTCCTACGAGCAGTACTTC. This sequence encodes CASSYLPAGESYEQYF.

This clonotype has ten or more counts. The chain is built from TRBV27 and TRBJ1-2; maybe TRBD1 (6 bases). Germline values: CDR1 MNHEY, CDR2 SMNVEV (reference sequence). The CDR3 is 14 residues long. Trimming cost V 5 bases and J 4 bases, with 14 bases left between them. The CDR3 sequence: CASSLTSTGYGYTF. The CDR3 bases are TGTGCCAGCAGTCTAACGTCGACAGGCTATGGCTACACCTTC.

The J gene is TRBJ1-1, the V gene TRBV24-1, with D possibly matching TRBD1 (5 bases). This CDR3 region has 13 residues. Looked up from germline, CDR1 is KGHDR and CDR2 is SFDVKD. Trimming left V 7 bases short and J 1 base short, with 9 bases between. The CDR3, as DNA: TGTGCCACCAGAGAACAGGAGAACACTGAAGCTTTCTTT. Amino acid sequence: CATREQENTEAFF.

The sample holds a few counts of this clonotype. This rearrangement joins TRBV14 to TRBJ1-1; no firm D call. Deletions cut 6 bases from V and 7 bases from J, with 15 bases between. CDR3 length equals 13 residues. Germline CDR1 reads SGHDN; CDR2 reads FVKESK. The CDR3 loop is CASRRRQNLEAFF. The CDR3 bases are TGTGCCAGCAGGAGGAGGCAGAACCTTGAAGCTTTCTTT.

V and J are TRBV7-3 and TRBJ2-2; the D gene is possibly TRBD1 (8 bases). CDR3 size: 16 residues. CDR1 and CDR2 (germline): SGHTA, FQGTGA. With 3 bases removed from V and 5 bases from J, the gap between germline ends came to 16 bases. CDR3: CASSLWTGRGTGELFF. In DNA form, the CDR3 reads TGTGCCAGCAGCTTGTGGACAGGGAGGGGTACCGGGGAGCTGTTTTTT.

This clonotype came up many times. CDR3 sequence: CACPGQGDYGYTF. CDR3 coding DNA: TGTGCCTGCCCGGGACAGGGAGACTATGGCTACACCTTC. The chain uses TRBV30 and TRBJ1-2, with 9 bases lining up with TRBD1. This CDR3 is built from 13 residues. V dropped 6 bases and J dropped 3; count of bases not matched to a gene: 5. Per germline, CDR1 GTSNPN and CDR2 SVGIG (reference sequence).

In this sample, this clonotype turned up many times. This chain joins TRBV2 and TRBJ1-2; 7 bases map to TRBD1. This CDR3 contains 15 residues. Germline V gives CDR1 SNHLY, CDR2 FYNNEI. Trimming cost V 1 base and J 5 bases; bases outside gene matches: 7. The CDR3: CASSEEGQTFYGYTF. CDR3 coding DNA: TGTGCCAGCAGTGAAGAGGGACAGACCTTTTATGGCTACACCTTC.